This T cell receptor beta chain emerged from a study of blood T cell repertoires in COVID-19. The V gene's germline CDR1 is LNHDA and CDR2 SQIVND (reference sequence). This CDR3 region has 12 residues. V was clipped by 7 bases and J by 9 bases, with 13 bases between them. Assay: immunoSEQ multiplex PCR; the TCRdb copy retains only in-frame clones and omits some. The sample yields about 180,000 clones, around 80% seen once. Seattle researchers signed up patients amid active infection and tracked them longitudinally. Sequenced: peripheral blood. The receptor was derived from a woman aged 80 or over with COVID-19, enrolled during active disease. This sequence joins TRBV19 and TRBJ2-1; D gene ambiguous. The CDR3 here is CASTQTQGEQFF. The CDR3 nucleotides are TGTGCCAGTACCCAGACTCAAGGTGAGCAGTTCTTC.